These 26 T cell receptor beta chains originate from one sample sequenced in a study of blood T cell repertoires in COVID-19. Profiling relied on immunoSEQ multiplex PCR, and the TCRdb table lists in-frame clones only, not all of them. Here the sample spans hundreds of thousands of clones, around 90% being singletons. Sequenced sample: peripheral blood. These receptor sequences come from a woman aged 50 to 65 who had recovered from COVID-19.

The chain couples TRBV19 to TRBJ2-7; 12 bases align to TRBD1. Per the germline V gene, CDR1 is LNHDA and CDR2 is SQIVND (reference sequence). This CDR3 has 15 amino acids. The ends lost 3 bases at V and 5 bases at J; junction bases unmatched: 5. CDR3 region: CASSMGQGAFNEQYF. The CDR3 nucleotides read TGTGCCAGTAGTATGGGACAGGGGGCGTTCAACGAGCAGTACTTC.

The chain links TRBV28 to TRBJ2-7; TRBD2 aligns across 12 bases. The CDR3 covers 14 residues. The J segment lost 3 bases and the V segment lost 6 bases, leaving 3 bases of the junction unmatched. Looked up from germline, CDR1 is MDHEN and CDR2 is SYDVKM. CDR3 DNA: TGTGCCAGCAGGACTAGCGGGAGAGACTACGAGCAGTACTTC. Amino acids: CASRTSGRDYEQYF.

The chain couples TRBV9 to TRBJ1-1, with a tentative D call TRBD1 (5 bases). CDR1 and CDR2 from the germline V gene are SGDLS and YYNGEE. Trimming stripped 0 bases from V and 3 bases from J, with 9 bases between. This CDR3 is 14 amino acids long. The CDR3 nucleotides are TGTGCCAGCAGCGTAGTGGGGGGTGACACTGAAGCTTTCTTT. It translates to CASSVVGGDTEAFF. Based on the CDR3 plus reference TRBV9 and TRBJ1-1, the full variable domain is DSGVTQTPKHLITATGQRVTLRCSPRSGDLSVYWYQQSLDQGLQFLIQYYNGEERAKGNILERFSAQQFPDLHSELNLSSLELGDSALYFCASSVVGGDTEAFFGQGTRLTVV.

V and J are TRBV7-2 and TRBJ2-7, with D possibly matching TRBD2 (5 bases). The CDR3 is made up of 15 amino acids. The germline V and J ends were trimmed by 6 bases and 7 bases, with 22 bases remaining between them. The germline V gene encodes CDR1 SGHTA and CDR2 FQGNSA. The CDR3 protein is CASRVPMKGEEEQYF. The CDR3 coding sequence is TGTGCCAGCAGGGTCCCGATGAAGGGAGAGGAAGAGCAGTACTTC.

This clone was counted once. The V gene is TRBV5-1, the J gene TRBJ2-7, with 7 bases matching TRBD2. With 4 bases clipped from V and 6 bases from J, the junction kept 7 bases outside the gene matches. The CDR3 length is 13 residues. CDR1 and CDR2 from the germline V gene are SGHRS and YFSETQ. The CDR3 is CASSPGGTSEQYF. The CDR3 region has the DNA TGCGCCAGCAGCCCCGGGGGGACCAGCGAGCAGTACTTC.

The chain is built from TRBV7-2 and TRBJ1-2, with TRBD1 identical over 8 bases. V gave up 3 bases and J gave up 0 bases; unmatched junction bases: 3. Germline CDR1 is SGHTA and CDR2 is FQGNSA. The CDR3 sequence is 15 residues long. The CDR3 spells CASSFGQGANYGYTF. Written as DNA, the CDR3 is TGTGCCAGCAGCTTCGGACAGGGTGCTAACTATGGCTACACCTTC. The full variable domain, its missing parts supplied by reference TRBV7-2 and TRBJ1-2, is GAGVSQSPSNKVTEKGKDVELRCDPISGHTALYWYRQSLGQGLEFLIYFQGNSAPDKSGLPSDRFSAERTGGSVSTLTIQRTQQEDSAVYLCASSFGQGANYGYTFGSGTRLTVV.

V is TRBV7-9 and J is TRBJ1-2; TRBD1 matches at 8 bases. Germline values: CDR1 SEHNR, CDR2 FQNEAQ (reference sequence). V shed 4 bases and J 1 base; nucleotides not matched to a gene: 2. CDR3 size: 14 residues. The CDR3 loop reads CASSWTGSNYGYTF. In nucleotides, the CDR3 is TGTGCCAGCAGCTGGACAGGGAGTAACTATGGCTACACCTTC.

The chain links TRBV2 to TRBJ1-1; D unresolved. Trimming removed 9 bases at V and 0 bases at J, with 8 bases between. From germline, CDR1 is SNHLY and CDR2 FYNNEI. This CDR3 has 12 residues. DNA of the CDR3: TGTGCCAGGGACTTTTTGAACACTGAAGCTTTCTTT. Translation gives CARDFLNTEAFF. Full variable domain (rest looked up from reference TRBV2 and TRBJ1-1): EPEVTQTPSHQVTQMGQEVILRCVPISNHLYFYWYRQILGQKVEFLVSFYNNEISEKSEIFDDQFSVERPDGSNFTLKIRSTKLEDSAMYFCARDFLNTEAFFGQGTRLTVV.

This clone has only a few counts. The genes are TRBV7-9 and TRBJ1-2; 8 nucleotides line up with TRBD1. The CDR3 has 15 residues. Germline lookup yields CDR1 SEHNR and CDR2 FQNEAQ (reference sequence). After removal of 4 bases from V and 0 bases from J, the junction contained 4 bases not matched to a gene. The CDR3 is CASSSGDRSNYGYTF. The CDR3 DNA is TGTGCCAGCAGCTCTGGGGACAGGTCTAACTATGGCTACACCTTC.

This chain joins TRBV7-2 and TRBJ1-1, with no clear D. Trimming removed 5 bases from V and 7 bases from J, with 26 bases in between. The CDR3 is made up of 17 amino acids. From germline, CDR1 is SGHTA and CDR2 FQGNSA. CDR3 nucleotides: TGTGCCAGCAGCACAACCAGCCGAGCCCCACGGCGGGGTGAAGCTTTCTTT. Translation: CASSTTSRAPRRGEAFF.

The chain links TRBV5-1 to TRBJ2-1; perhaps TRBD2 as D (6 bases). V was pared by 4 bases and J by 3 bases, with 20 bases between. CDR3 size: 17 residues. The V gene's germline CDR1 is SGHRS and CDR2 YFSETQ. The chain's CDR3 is CASSNSPAGPVYNEQFF. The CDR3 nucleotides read TGCGCCAGCAGCAATAGTCCCGCGGGACCGGTCTACAATGAGCAGTTCTTC. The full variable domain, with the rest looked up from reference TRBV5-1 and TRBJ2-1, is KAGVTQTPRYLIKTRGQQVTLSCSPISGHRSVSWYQQTPGQGLQFLFEYFSETQRNKGNFPGRFSGRQFSNSRSEMNVSTLELGDSALYLCASSNSPAGPVYNEQFFGPGTRLTVL.

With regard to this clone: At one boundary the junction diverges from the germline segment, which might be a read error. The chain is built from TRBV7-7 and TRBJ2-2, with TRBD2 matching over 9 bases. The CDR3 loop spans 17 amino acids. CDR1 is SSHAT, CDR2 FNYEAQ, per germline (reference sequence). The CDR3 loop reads CASSLELAGPPTGELFF. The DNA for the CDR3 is TGTGCTAGCAGCCTGGAGCTAGCGGGGCCCCCTACCGGGGAGCTGTTTTTT.

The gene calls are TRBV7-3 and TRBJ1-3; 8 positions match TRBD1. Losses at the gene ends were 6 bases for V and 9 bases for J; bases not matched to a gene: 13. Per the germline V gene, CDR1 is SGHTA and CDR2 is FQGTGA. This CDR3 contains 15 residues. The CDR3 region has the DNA TGTGCCAGCAGTTATCCCGGGACAGGTCGGTCCACCATATATTTT. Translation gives CASSYPGTGRSTIYF.

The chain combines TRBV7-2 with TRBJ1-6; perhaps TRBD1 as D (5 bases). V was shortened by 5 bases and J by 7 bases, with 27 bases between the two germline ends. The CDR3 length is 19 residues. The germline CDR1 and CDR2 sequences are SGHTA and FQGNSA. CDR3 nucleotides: TGTGCCAGCAGCACCGACCCCAGGACACCATATTCGATAAATTCACCCCTCCACTTT. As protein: CASSTDPRTPYSINSPLHF.

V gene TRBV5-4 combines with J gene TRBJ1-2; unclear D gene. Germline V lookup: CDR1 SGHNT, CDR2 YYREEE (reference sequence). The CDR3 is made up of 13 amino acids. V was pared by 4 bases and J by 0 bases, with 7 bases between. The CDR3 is CASSLPSNYGYTF. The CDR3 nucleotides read TGTGCCAGCAGCCTCCCTTCTAACTATGGCTACACCTTC. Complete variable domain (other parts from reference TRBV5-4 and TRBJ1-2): ETGVTQSPTHLIKTRGQQVTLRCSSQSGHNTVSWYQQALGQGPQFIFQYYREEENGRGNFPPRFSGLQFPNYSSELNVNALELDDSALYLCASSLPSNYGYTFGSGTRLTVV.

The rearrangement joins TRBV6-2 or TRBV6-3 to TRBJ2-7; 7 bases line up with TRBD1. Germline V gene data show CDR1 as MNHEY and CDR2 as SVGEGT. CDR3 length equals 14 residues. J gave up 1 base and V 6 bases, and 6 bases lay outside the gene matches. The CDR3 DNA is TGTGCCAGCAGCGAAGGGACAGCTTCCTACGAGCAGTACTTC. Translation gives CASSEGTASYEQYF.

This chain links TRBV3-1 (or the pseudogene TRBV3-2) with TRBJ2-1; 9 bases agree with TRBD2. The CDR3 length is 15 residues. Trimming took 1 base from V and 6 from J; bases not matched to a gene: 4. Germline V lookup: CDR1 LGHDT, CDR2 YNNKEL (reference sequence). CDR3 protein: CASSQGGGAGNEQFF. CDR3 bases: TGTGCCAGCAGCCAAGGCGGGGGGGCCGGCAATGAGCAGTTCTTC.

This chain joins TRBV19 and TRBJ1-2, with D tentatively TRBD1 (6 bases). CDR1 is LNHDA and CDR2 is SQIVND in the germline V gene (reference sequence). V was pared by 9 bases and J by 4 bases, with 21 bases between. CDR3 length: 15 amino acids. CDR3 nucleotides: TGTGCCAGCAGACGTCCCGGGGGGGCGAGCTATGGCTACACCTTC. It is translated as CASRRPGGASYGYTF.

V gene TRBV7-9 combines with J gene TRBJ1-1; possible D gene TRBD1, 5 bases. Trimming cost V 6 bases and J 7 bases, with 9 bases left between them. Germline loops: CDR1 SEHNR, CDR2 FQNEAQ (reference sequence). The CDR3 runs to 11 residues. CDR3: CASSPGFEAFF. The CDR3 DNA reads TGTGCCAGCAGTCCAGGGTTTGAAGCTTTCTTT.

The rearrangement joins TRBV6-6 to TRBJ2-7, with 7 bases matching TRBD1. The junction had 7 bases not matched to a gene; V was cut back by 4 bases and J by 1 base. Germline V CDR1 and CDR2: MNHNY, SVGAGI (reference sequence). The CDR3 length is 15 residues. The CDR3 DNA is TGTGCCAGCAGTTCAAGTTGGGACAGTTCCTACGAGCAGTACTTC. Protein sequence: CASSSSWDSSYEQYF.

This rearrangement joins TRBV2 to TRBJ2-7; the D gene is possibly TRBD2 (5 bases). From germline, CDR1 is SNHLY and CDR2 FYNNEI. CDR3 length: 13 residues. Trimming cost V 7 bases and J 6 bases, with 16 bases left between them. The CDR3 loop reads CASISDRGTEQYF. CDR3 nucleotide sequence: TGTGCCAGCATTTCTGATCGGGGTACCGAGCAGTACTTC.

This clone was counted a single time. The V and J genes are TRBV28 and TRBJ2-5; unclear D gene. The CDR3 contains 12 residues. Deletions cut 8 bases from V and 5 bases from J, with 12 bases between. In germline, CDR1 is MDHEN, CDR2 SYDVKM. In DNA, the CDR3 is TGTGCCAGCGGCCGTGGCCCCGAGACCCAGTACTTC. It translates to CASGRGPETQYF.

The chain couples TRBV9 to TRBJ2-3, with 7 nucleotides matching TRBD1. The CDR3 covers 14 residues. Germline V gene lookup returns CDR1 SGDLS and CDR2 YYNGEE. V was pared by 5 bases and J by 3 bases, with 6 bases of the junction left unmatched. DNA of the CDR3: TGTGCCAGCAGTAAGACAGGGTCTACAGATACGCAGTATTTT. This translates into CASSKTGSTDTQYF.

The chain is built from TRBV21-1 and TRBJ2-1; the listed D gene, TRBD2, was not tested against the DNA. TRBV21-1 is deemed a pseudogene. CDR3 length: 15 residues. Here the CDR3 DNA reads TGTGCCAGCAGCTCCGGAGGCTCCTCCTACAATGAGCAGTTCTTC. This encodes CASSSGGSSYNEQFF.

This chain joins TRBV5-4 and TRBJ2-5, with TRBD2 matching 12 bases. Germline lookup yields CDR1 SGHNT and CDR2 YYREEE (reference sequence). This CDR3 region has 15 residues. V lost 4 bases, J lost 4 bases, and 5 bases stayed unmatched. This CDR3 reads CASSPPGLAGETQYF. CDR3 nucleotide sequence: TGTGCCAGCAGCCCACCGGGACTAGCGGGAGAGACCCAGTACTTC.

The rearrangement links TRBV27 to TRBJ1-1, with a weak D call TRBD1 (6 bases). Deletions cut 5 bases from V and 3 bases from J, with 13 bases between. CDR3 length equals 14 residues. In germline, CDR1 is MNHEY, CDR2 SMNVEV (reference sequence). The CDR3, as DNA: TGTGCCAGCAGTGTGGGAGGGGGGCACACTGAAGCTTTCTTT. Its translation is CASSVGGGHTEAFF.